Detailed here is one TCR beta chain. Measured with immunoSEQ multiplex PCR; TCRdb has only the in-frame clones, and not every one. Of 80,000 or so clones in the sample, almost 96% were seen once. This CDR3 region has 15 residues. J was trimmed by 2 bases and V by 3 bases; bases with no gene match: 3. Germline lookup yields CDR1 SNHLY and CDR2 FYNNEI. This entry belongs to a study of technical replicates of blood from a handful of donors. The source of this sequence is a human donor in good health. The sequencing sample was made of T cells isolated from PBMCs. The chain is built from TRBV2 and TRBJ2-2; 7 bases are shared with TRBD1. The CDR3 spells CASSDRGLNTGELFF. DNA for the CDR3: TGTGCCAGCAGTGATAGGGGGCTTAACACCGGGGAGCTGTTTTTT.